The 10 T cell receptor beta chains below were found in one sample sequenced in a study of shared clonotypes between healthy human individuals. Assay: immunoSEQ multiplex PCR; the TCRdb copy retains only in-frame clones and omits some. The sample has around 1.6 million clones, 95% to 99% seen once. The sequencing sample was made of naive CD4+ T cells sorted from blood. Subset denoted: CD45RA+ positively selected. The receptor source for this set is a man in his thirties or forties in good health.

CDR3 DNA sequence: TGTGCCAGCAGTTACTCGGGAAGGGGAGGTCCCGATACGCAGTATTTT. Translation: CASSYSGRGGPDTQYF. The chain is built from TRBV6-6 and TRBJ2-3, with D perhaps TRBD2 (6 bases). The germline V gene has CDR1 MNHNY and CDR2 SVGAGI (reference sequence). Trimming left V 0 bases short and J 6 bases short, with 16 bases between. The CDR3 extends over 16 amino acids.

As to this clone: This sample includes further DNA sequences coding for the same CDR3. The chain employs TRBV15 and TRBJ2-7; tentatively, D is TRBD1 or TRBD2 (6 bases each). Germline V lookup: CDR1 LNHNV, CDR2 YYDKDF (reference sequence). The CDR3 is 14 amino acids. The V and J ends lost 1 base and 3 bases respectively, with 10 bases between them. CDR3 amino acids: CATSRAGGSYEQYF. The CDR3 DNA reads TGTGCCACCAGCAGAGCCGGGGGCAGCTACGAGCAGTACTTC.

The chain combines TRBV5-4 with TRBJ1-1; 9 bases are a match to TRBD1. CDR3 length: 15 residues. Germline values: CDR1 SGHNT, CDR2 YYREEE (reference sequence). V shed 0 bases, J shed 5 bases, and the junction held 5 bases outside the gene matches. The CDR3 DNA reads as TGTGCCAGCAGCTTGGGACAGGGGGAGTATACTGAAGCTTTCTTT. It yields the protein CASSLGQGEYTEAFF.

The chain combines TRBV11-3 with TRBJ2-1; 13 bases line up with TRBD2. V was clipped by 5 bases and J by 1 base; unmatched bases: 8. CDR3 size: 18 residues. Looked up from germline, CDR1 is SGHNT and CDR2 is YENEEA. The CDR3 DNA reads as TGTGCCAGCAGCCAATCGGGACTAGCGGGATCTTCCTACAATGAGCAGTTCTTC. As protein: CASSQSGLAGSSYNEQFF.

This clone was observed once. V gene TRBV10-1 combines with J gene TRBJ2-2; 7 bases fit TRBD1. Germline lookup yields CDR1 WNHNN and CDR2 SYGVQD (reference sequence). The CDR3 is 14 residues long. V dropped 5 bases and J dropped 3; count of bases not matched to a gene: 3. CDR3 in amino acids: CASSTGQDTGELFF. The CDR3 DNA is TGCGCCAGCAGTACTGGACAGGACACCGGGGAGCTGTTTTTT.

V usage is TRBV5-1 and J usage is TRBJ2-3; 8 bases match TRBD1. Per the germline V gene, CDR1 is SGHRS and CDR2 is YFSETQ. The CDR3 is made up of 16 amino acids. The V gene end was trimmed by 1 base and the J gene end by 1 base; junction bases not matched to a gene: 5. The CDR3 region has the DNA TGCGCCAGCAGCTTGTTATCGACAGGGGGCACAGATACGCAGTATTTT. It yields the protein CASSLLSTGGTDTQYF.

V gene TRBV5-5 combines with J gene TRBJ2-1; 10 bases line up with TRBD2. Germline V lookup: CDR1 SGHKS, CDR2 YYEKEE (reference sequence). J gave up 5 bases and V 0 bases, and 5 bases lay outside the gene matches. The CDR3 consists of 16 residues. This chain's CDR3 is CASSLGSLAGDNEQFF. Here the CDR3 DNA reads TGTGCCAGCAGCTTGGGGTCCCTAGCGGGAGACAATGAGCAGTTCTTC.

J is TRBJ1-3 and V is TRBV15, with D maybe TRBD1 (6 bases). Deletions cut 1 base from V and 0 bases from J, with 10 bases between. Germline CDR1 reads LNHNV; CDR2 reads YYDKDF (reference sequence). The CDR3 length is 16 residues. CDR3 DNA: TGTGCCACCAGCAGAGGCAGACAGGTCTCTGGAAACACCATATATTTT. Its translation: CATSRGRQVSGNTIYF.

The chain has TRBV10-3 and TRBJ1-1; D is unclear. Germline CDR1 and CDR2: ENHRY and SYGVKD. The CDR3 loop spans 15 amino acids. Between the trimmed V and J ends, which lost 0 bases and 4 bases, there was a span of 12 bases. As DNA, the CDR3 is TGTGCCATCAGTGAGTCGACGGGAGCCCCCACTGAAGCTTTCTTT. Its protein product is CAISESTGAPTEAFF.

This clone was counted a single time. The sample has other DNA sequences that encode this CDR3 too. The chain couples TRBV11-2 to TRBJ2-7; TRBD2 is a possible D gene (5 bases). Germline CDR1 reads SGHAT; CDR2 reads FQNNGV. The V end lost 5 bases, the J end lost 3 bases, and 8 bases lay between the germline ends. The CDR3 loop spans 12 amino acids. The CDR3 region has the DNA TGTGCCAGCAGCAGCGGAAGCTACGAGCAGTACTTC. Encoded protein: CASSSGSYEQYF. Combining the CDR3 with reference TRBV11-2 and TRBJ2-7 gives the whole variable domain EAGVAQSPRYKIIEKRQSVAFWCNPISGHATLYWYQQILGQGPKLLIQFQNNGVVDDSQLPKDRFSAERLKGVDSTLKIQPAKLEDSAVYLCASSSGSYEQYFGPGTRLTVT.